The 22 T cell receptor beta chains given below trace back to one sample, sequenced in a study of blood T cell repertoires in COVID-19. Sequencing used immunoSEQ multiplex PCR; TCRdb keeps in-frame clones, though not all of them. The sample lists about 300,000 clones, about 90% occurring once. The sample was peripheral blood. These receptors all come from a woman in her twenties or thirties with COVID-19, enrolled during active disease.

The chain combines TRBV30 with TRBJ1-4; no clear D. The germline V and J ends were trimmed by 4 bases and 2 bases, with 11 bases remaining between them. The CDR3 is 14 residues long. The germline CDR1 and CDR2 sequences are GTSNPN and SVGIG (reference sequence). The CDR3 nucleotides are TGTGCCTGGAACCGATTCGCGACTAATGAAAAACTGTTTTTT. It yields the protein CAWNRFATNEKLFF.

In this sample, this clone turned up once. The CDR3 nucleotides read TGTGCCAGCAGCTTACCCAGGGCCGGGTTCGGGGAGCTGTTTTTT. This translates into CASSLPRAGFGELFF. J is TRBJ2-2 and V is TRBV7-8, with D perhaps TRBD1 (5 bases). This CDR3 region has 15 residues. Trimming removed 2 bases at V and 7 bases at J, with 14 bases between. The germline CDR1 and CDR2 sequences are SGHVS and FQNEAQ.

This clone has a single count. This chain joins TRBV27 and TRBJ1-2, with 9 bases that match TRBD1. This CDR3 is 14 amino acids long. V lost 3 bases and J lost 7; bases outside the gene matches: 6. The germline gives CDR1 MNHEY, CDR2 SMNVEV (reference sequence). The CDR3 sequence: CASSFGTGIGGYTF. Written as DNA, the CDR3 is TGTGCCAGCAGTTTTGGGACAGGGATTGGTGGCTACACCTTC.

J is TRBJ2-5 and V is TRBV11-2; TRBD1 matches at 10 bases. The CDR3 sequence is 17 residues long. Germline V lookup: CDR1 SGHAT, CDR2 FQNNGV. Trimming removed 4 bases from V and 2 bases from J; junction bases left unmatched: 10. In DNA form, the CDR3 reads TGTGCCAGCAGCTCCCTCCTGGACAGGGGGTATCAAGAGACCCAGTACTTC. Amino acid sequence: CASSSLLDRGYQETQYF.

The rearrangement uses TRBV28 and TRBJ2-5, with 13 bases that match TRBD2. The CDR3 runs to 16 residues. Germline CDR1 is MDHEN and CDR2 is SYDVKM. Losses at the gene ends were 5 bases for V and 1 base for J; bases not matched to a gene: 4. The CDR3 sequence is CASSPRTSGGQETQYF. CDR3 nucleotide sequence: TGTGCCAGCAGTCCTCGGACTAGCGGGGGCCAAGAGACCCAGTACTTC.

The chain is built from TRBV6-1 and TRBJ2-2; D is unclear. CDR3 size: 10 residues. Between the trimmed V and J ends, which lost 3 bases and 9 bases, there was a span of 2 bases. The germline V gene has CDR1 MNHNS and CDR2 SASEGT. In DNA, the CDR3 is TGTGCCAGCAGTGATAGGGAGCTGTTTTTT. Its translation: CASSDRELFF.

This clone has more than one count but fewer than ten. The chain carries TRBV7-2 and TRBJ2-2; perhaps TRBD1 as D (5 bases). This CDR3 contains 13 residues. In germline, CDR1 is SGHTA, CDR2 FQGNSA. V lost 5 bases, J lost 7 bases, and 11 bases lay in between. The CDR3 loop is CASSADSGGELFF. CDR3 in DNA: TGTGCCAGCAGCGCTGACAGTGGCGGGGAGCTGTTTTTT.

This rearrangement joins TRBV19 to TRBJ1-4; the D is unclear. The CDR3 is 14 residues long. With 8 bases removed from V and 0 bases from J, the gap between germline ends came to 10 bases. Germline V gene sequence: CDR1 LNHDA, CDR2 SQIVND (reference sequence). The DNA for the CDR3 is TGTGCCAGTCGGTCGCATTCAACTAATGAAAAACTGTTTTTT. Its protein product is CASRSHSTNEKLFF.

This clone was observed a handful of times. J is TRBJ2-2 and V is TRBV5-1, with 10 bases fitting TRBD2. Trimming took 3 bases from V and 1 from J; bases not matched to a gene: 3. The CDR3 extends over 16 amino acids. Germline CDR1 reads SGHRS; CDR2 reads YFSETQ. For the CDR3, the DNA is TGCGCCAGCAGCTCCGGACTAGCGGAGAACACCGGGGAGCTGTTTTTT. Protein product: CASSSGLAENTGELFF.

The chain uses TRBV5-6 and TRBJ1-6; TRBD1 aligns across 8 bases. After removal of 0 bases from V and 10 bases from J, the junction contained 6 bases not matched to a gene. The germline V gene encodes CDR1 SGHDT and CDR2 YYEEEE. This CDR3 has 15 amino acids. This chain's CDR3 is CASSLATGVYSPLHF. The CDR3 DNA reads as TGTGCCAGCAGCTTGGCGACAGGGGTATACTCACCCCTCCACTTT. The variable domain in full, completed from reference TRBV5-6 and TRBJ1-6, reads DAGVTQSPTHLIKTRGQQVTLRCSPKSGHDTVSWYQQALGQGPQFIFQYYEEEERQRGNFPDRFSGHQFPNYSSELNVNALLLGDSALYLCASSLATGVYSPLHFGNGTRLTVT.

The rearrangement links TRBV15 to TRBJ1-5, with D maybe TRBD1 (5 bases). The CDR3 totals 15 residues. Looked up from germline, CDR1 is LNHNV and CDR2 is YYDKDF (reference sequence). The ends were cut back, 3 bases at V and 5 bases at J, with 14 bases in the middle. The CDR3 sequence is CATSRVGGTHQPQHF. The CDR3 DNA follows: TGTGCCACCAGCAGGGTGGGAGGGACCCATCAGCCCCAGCATTTT.

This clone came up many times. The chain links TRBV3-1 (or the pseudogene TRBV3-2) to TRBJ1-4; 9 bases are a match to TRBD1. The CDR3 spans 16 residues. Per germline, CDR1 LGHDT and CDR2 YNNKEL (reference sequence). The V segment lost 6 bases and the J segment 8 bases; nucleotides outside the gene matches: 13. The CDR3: CASSRNSGTGSEKLFF. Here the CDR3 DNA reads TGTGCCAGCAGTCGGAATTCCGGGACAGGGTCCGAAAAACTGTTTTTT.

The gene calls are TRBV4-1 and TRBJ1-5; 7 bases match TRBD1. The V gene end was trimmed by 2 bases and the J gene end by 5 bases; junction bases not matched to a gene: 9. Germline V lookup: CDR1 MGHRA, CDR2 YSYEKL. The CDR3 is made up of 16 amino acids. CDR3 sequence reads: CASSQTGVGAYQPQHF. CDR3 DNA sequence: TGCGCCAGCAGCCAAACAGGGGTGGGGGCTTATCAGCCCCAGCATTTT.

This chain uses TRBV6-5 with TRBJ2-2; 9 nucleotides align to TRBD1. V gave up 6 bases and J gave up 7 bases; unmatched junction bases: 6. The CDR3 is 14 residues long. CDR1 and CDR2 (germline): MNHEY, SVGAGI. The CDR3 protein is CASSGQGRGGELFF. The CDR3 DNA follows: TGTGCCAGCAGCGGACAGGGGAGGGGCGGGGAGCTGTTTTTT.

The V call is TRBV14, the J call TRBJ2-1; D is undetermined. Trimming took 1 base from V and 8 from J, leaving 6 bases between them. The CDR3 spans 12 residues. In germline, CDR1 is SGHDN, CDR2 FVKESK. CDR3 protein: CASSQVVDEQFF. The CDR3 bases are TGTGCCAGCAGCCAAGTAGTAGATGAGCAGTTCTTC.

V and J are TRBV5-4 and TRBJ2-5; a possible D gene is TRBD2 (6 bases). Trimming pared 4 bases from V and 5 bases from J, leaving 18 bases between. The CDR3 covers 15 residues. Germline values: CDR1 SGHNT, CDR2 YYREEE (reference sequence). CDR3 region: CASSLRAGAGETQYF. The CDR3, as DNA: TGTGCCAGCAGCCTCCGCGCCGGGGCGGGGGAGACCCAGTACTTC.

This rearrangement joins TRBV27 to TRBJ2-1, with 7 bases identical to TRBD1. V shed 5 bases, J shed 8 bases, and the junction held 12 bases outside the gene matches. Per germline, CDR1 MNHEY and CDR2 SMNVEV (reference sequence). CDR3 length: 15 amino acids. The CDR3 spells CASSRVGGAIYEQFF. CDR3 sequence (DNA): TGTGCCAGCAGTCGGGTAGGGGGCGCGATCTATGAGCAGTTCTTC.

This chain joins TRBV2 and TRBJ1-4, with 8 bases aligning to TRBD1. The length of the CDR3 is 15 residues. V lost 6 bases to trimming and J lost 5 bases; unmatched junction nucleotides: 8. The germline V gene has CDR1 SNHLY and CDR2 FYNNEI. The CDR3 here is CASSSDRGGNEKLFF. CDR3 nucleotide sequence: TGTGCCAGCAGCTCCGACAGGGGAGGGAATGAAAAACTGTTTTTT.

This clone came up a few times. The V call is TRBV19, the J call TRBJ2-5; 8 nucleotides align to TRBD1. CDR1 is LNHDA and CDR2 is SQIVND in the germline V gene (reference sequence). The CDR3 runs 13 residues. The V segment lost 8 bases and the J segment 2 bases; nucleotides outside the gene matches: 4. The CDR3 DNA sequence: TGTGCCAGTCGGAGACAGGGGCAAGAGACCCAGTACTTC. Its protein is CASRRQGQETQYF.

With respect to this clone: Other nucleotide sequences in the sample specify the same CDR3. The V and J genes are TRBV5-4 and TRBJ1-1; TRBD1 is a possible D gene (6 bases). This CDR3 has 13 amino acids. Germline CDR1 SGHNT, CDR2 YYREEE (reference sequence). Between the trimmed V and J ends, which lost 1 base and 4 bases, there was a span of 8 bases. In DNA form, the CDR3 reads TGTGCCAGCAGCTTGCAAGGGGGCACTGAAGCTTTCTTT. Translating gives CASSLQGGTEAFF. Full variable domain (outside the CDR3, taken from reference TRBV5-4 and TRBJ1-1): ETGVTQSPTHLIKTRGQQVTLRCSSQSGHNTVSWYQQALGQGPQFIFQYYREEENGRGNFPPRFSGLQFPNYSSELNVNALELDDSALYLCASSLQGGTEAFFGQGTRLTVV.

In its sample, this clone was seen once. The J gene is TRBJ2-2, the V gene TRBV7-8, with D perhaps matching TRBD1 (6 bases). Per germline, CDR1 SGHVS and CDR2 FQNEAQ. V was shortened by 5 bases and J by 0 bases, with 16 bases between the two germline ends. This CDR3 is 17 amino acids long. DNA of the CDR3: TGTGCCAGCAGCCCTGAGTGGGCAGGGGCGAACACCGGGGAGCTGTTTTTT. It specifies CASSPEWAGANTGELFF. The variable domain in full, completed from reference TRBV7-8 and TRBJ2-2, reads GAGVSQSPRYKVAKRGQDVALRCDPISGHVSLFWYQQALGQGPEFLTYFQNEAQLDKSGLPSDRFFAERPEGSVSTLKIQRTQQEDSAVYLCASSPEWAGANTGELFFGEGSRLTVL.

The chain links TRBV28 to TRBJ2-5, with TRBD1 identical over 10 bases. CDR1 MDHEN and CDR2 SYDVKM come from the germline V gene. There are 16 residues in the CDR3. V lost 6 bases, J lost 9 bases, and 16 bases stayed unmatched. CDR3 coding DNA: TGTGCCAGCAGCTCTACCGGGACAGGGGCCCGGAGGGCCCAGTACTTC. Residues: CASSSTGTGARRAQYF.